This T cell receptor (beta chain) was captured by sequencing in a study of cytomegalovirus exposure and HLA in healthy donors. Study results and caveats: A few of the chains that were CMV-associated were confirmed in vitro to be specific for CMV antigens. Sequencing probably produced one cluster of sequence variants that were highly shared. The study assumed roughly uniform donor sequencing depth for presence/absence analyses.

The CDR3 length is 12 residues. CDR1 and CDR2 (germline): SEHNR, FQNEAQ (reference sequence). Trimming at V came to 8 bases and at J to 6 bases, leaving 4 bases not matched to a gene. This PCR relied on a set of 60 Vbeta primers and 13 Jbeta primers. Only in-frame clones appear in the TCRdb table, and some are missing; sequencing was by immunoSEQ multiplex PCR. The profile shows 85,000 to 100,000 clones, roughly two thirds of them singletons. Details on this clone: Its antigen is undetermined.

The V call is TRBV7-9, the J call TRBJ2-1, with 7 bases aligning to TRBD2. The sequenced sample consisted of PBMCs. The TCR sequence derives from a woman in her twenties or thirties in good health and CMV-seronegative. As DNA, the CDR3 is TGTGCCAGCGCGACGGGGGGCAATGAGCAGTTCTTC. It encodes CASATGGNEQFF.